These 27 T cell receptor beta chains were all obtained from the same sample, sequenced in a study of T cells after yellow fever vaccination. TCRdb re-called the 5' RACE reads with MiXCR, one entry per CDR3 protein. Among tens of thousands of distinct CDR3 sequences listed, around 6.9% were seen once. The sample consisted of CD8+ T cells sorted from PBMCs, taken roughly 5 days after the first yellow fever vaccination. The receptors stem from a man younger than 35 who received the YFV17D yellow fever vaccine.

The rearrangement uses TRBV4-3 and TRBJ2-4; 10 nucleotides line up with TRBD1. After removal of 5 bases from V and 0 bases from J, the junction contained 4 bases not matched to a gene. CDR1 is LGHNA, CDR2 YSLEER, per germline. The CDR3 spans 16 residues. CDR3 in DNA: TGCGCCAGCAGCGCCGGGACAGGGGTAGCCAAAAACATTCAGTACTTC. Encoded protein: CASSAGTGVAKNIQYF.

This clonotype has at least ten counts. This chain links TRBV4-3 with TRBJ1-2, with unresolved D. Trimming took 1 base from V and 5 from J, leaving 11 bases between them. Germline V gene lookup returns CDR1 LGHNA and CDR2 YSLEER. This CDR3 has 14 amino acids. The CDR3 sequence is CASSQGEGPYGYTF. Here the CDR3 DNA reads TGCGCCAGCAGCCAAGGGGAAGGGCCGTATGGCTACACCTTC.

The table lists this clonotype with a few counts. The chain employs TRBV7-9 and TRBJ2-7, with 12 bases fitting TRBD2. The length of the CDR3 is 17 residues. From germline, CDR1 is SEHNR and CDR2 FQNEAQ (reference sequence). With V trimmed by 4 bases and J by 4 bases, 11 bases remained unmatched. This CDR3 is CASSSGLAGMVSYEQYV. DNA for the CDR3: TGTGCCAGCAGCTCCGGACTAGCGGGGATGGTCTCTTACGAGCAGTACGTC.

This clonotype turned up a few times. The J gene is TRBJ1-6, the V gene TRBV4-1, with 8 bases identical to TRBD1. There are 15 residues in the CDR3. The trim removed 3 bases at V and 8 bases at J, leaving 6 bases unmatched. Germline assignment: CDR1 MGHRA and CDR2 YSYEKL. The CDR3 DNA reads as TGCGCCAGCAGCCACCAGGACAGGGAGGATTCACCCCTCCACTTT. It is translated as CASSHQDREDSPLHF.

This clonotype has a count of ten or more. This chain uses TRBV7-2 with TRBJ1-1, with a weak D call TRBD1 (5 bases). Deletions cut 1 base from V and 9 bases from J, with 18 bases between. Germline V CDR1 and CDR2: SGHTA, FQGNSA. CDR3 length equals 15 residues. This CDR3 is CASSLDPIVTGQAFF. The DNA for the CDR3 is TGTGCCAGCAGCTTAGACCCGATCGTAACAGGCCAAGCTTTCTTT. The full variable domain, with the rest looked up from reference TRBV7-2 and TRBJ1-1, is GAGVSQSPSNKVTEKGKDVELRCDPISGHTALYWYRQSLGQGLEFLIYFQGNSAPDKSGLPSDRFSAERTGGSVSTLTIQRTQQEDSAVYLCASSLDPIVTGQAFFGQGTRLTVV.

A few counts support this clonotype. J is TRBJ2-4 and V is TRBV7-7; possible D gene TRBD1, 6 bases. Germline V gene sequence: CDR1 SSHAT, CDR2 FNYEAQ (reference sequence). The V end lost 4 bases, the J end lost 6 bases, and 13 bases lay between the germline ends. The CDR3 covers 14 residues. The chain's CDR3 is CASSSPGARNIQYF. The CDR3 DNA reads as TGTGCCAGCAGCTCACCAGGGGCGCGAAACATTCAGTACTTC.

This clonotype has just a few counts. The genes are TRBV7-9 and TRBJ2-7, with 8 bases that match TRBD1. The V gene end was trimmed by 8 bases and the J gene end by 0 bases; junction bases not matched to a gene: 15. The CDR3 is 17 amino acids. Per the germline V gene, CDR1 is SEHNR and CDR2 is FQNEAQ (reference sequence). The CDR3 bases are TGTGCCAGCGGTTCTGACCCGGGACAGGAGGTCTCCTACGAGCAGTACTTC. Protein product: CASGSDPGQEVSYEQYF.

This clonotype was seen a few times. The rearrangement joins TRBV5-4 to TRBJ1-2; D call uncertain. CDR1 is SGHNT, CDR2 YYREEE, per germline (reference sequence). Between the trimmed V and J ends, which lost 0 bases and 8 bases, there was a span of 5 bases. CDR3 size: 11 residues. The CDR3 is CASSLAEGYTF. In DNA, the CDR3 is TGTGCCAGCAGCTTGGCGGAGGGCTACACCTTC.

This clonotype appeared many times. The chain has TRBV6-2 or TRBV6-3 and TRBJ2-1; D possibly corresponds to TRBD1 (5 bases). The V and J ends lost 5 bases and 3 bases respectively, with 8 bases between them. The CDR3 is 13 amino acids. Per the germline V gene, CDR1 is MNHEY and CDR2 is SVGEGT. The CDR3 spells CASSLDIYNEQFF. The CDR3 DNA reads TGTGCCAGCAGTCTGGACATCTACAATGAGCAGTTCTTC.

This clonotype was seen a handful of times. V usage is TRBV24-1 and J usage is TRBJ2-2, with D hard to call. CDR3 length equals 11 residues. V lost 3 bases, J lost 6 bases, and 1 base lay in between. Germline CDR1 is KGHDR and CDR2 is SFDVKD. CDR3 protein: CATSDAGELFF. The CDR3 bases are TGTGCCACCAGTGATGCCGGGGAGCTGTTTTTT.

This clonotype has more than one count but fewer than ten. This rearrangement joins TRBV7-2 to TRBJ2-1, with TRBD1 matching 7 bases. Looked up from germline, CDR1 is SGHTA and CDR2 is FQGNSA. After removal of 2 bases from V and 8 bases from J, the junction contained 3 bases not matched to a gene. The CDR3 covers 13 residues. The CDR3 spells CASSLYRGYEQFF. CDR3 bases: TGTGCCAGCAGCTTATACAGGGGTTATGAGCAGTTCTTC.

The table lists this clonotype with many counts. This sequence joins TRBV20-1 and TRBJ2-7; 7 nucleotides line up with TRBD2. The V gene end was trimmed by 7 bases and the J gene end by 0 bases; junction bases not matched to a gene: 9. CDR3 length: 14 amino acids. Germline V CDR1 and CDR2: DFQATT, SNEGSKA (reference sequence). The CDR3 DNA reads as TGCAGTGTCGCCGGCGGGGGTAGCTCCTACGAGCAGTACGTC. Protein: CSVAGGGSSYEQYV.

This clonotype was counted ten times or more. This chain connects TRBV5-1 to TRBJ2-2, with 12 bases that match TRBD2. This CDR3 is built from 16 residues. Per germline, CDR1 SGHRS and CDR2 YFSETQ. With 4 bases clipped from V and 1 base from J, the junction kept 2 bases outside the gene matches. The CDR3 DNA sequence: TGCGCCAGCAGCGGGGGACTAGCGGGGAACACCGGGGAGCTGTTTTTT. Protein: CASSGGLAGNTGELFF. Variable domain in full (rest from reference TRBV5-1 and TRBJ2-2): KAGVTQTPRYLIKTRGQQVTLSCSPISGHRSVSWYQQTPGQGLQFLFEYFSETQRNKGNFPGRFSGRQFSNSRSEMNVSTLELGDSALYLCASSGGLAGNTGELFFGEGSRLTVL.

The gene calls are TRBV7-8 and TRBJ2-1; D possibly corresponds to TRBD1 (5 bases). Germline CDR1 is SGHVS and CDR2 is FQNEAQ. This CDR3 is built from 15 residues. V gave up 2 bases and J gave up 5 bases, with 13 bases separating them. The CDR3 region has the DNA TGTGCCAGCAGCTTATGGGGCCTGGCCGACAATGAGCAGTTCTTC. This sequence encodes CASSLWGLADNEQFF. Variable domain in full (rest from reference TRBV7-8 and TRBJ2-1): GAGVSQSPRYKVAKRGQDVALRCDPISGHVSLFWYQQALGQGPEFLTYFQNEAQLDKSGLPSDRFFAERPEGSVSTLKIQRTQQEDSAVYLCASSLWGLADNEQFFGPGTRLTVL.

The table lists this clonotype with many counts. The V gene is TRBV5-1, the J gene TRBJ1-1; the match to TRBD1 covers 7 bases. The CDR3 consists of 17 residues. From germline, CDR1 is SGHRS and CDR2 YFSETQ. J was trimmed by 0 bases and V by 0 bases; bases with no gene match: 8. CDR3 sequence reads: CASSLVSGQTVNTEAFF. The CDR3 bases are TGCGCCAGCAGCTTGGTATCGGGACAGACGGTGAACACTGAAGCTTTCTTT.

The table lists this clonotype with a few counts. The gene calls are TRBV5-6 and TRBJ1-1; no definite D call. Germline values: CDR1 SGHDT, CDR2 YYEEEE. CDR3 length: 14 amino acids. Trimming took 4 bases from V and 5 from J, leaving 15 bases between them. CDR3 DNA sequence: TGTGCCAGCAGCCCCTCCCGGGGAGGTACTGAAGCTTTCTTT. This translates into CASSPSRGGTEAFF.

The chain employs TRBV4-3 and TRBJ1-3; no definite D call. Germline CDR1 is LGHNA and CDR2 is YSLEER. This CDR3 is 16 amino acids long. V lost 0 bases to trimming and J lost 4 bases, with 13 bases between them. CDR3 sequence reads: CASSQDSSSLGNTIYF. The CDR3 DNA follows: TGCGCCAGCAGCCAAGACTCTAGCAGTTTGGGAAACACCATATATTTT.

To note about this clonotype: A read error may produce the germline difference seen at one junction end. This chain connects TRBV20-1 to TRBJ2-3, with 14 bases lining up with TRBD2. The length of the CDR3 is 17 residues. The germline V gene has CDR1 DFQATT and CDR2 SNEGSKA (reference sequence). The CDR3 coding sequence is TGCTGTGCTAGACTAGCGGGGGGGCCAATTTACGGAGATACGCAGTATTTT. It encodes CCARLAGGPIYGDTQYF.

This clonotype was counted between two and nine times. The CDR3 reads CASSQGEGSSYGYTF. CDR3 DNA: TGTGCCAGCAGCCAAGGAGAGGGGTCATCCTATGGCTACACCTTC. The rearrangement links TRBV4-2 to TRBJ1-2; possibly TRBD1 for D (5 bases). The V gene's germline CDR1 is LGHNA and CDR2 YNFKEQ. The CDR3 is made up of 15 amino acids. V was pared by 1 base and J by 4 bases, with 13 bases between.

The V gene is TRBV9, the J gene TRBJ2-1; D may match TRBD1 or TRBD2 (6 bases each). In germline, CDR1 is SGDLS, CDR2 YYNGEE. The V end lost 4 bases, the J end lost 4 bases, and 18 bases lay between the germline ends. This CDR3 contains 16 residues. The CDR3 nucleotides are TGTGCCAGCAGCCTCAAGGAGGGGACAAGTTACAATGAGCAGTTCTTC. It codes for CASSLKEGTSYNEQFF.

This clonotype was seen a handful of times. V is TRBV5-6 and J is TRBJ1-5; D is unclear. Germline V gene data show CDR1 as SGHDT and CDR2 as YYEEEE. CDR3 length: 14 amino acids. V lost 2 bases to trimming and J lost 0 bases, with 6 bases between them. The CDR3 loop is CASSLLDSNQPQHF. As DNA, the CDR3 is TGTGCCAGCAGCTTATTGGATAGCAATCAGCCCCAGCATTTT.

A few counts support this clonotype. The chain uses TRBV5-1 and TRBJ1-1; maybe TRBD1 (5 bases). Germline loops: CDR1 SGHRS, CDR2 YFSETQ. The V gene lost 0 bases and the J gene lost 0 bases, with 12 bases spanning the gap. CDR3 length: 16 amino acids. The CDR3 spells CASSLAGGGLNTEAFF. DNA for the CDR3: TGCGCCAGCAGCTTGGCCGGTGGGGGTCTGAACACTGAAGCTTTCTTT.

In its sample, this clonotype was seen many times. The V call is TRBV4-3, the J call TRBJ1-1; D ambiguous. V lost 0 bases and J 4 bases, leaving 9 bases between the germline ends. The CDR3 has 14 amino acids. Germline lookup yields CDR1 LGHNA and CDR2 YSLEER. The CDR3 sequence is CASSQDGLGTEAFF. CDR3 bases: TGCGCCAGCAGCCAAGATGGACTGGGCACTGAAGCTTTCTTT.

This clonotype was counted between two and nine times. This rearrangement joins TRBV4-1 to TRBJ1-4; 8 nucleotides match TRBD1. This CDR3 is 15 amino acids long. Germline V gives CDR1 MGHRA, CDR2 YSYEKL. The V gene end was trimmed by 5 bases and the J gene end by 7 bases; junction bases not matched to a gene: 9. The CDR3 loop reads CASSGGGQGGEKLFF. In DNA form, the CDR3 reads TGCGCCAGCAGCGGAGGTGGACAGGGAGGTGAAAAACTGTTTTTT.

This clonotype was recorded at least ten times. The chain uses TRBV4-3 and TRBJ1-1; 10 positions match TRBD1. The ends lost 3 bases at V and 6 bases at J; junction bases unmatched: 19. CDR1 LGHNA and CDR2 YSLEER come from the germline V gene. This CDR3 comprises 19 residues. The CDR3, as DNA: TGCGCCAGCAGCCACCGACTTTACGACCGGGACAGGGGAAGATCTGAAGCTTTCTTT. Its translation: CASSHRLYDRDRGRSEAFF.

This clonotype was seen ten or more times. V gene TRBV12-3 or TRBV12-4 combines with J gene TRBJ1-6; D call uncertain. The ends were cut back, 3 bases at V and 5 bases at J, with 8 bases in the middle. This CDR3 has 14 residues. Written as DNA, the CDR3 is TGTGCCAGCAGTTTGGAGGCCGATAATTCACCCCTCCACTTT. This codes for CASSLEADNSPLHF.

In nucleotides, the CDR3 is TGTGCCAGTCGGCGGGGGTTCGGCAATCAGCCCCAGCATTTT. It translates to CASRRGFGNQPQHF. The chain recombines TRBV27 with TRBJ1-5; TRBD1 is a possible D gene (5 bases). In germline, CDR1 is MNHEY, CDR2 SMNVEV (reference sequence). V lost 9 bases to trimming and J lost 2 bases, with 14 bases between them. This CDR3 is built from 14 residues.